Below, 15 T cell receptor beta chains from the same sample are listed, as sequenced in a study of blood T cell repertoires in COVID-19. The repertoire was sequenced with immunoSEQ multiplex PCR; TCRdb's copy has only in-frame clones and lacks some. In the table there are more than 250,000 clones, 85% to 90% of which are singletons. The sequenced material came from PBMCs or T cells enriched from blood (not recorded which). The receptors here all came from a woman younger than 30 who had recovered from COVID-19.

This chain links TRBV18 with TRBJ2-7; D ambiguous. In germline, CDR1 is KGHSH, CDR2 LQKENI. This CDR3 has 13 amino acids. Trimming removed 1 base from V and 3 bases from J, with 7 bases in between. The CDR3 DNA is TGTGCCAGCTCACCACGTACCGGCTACGAGCAGTACTTC. This gives the protein CASSPRTGYEQYF. The variable domain in full, completed from reference TRBV18 and TRBJ2-7, reads NAGVMQNPRHLVRRRGQEARLRCSPMKGHSHVYWYRQLPEEGLKFMVYLQKENIIDESGMPKERFSAEFPKEGPSILRIQQVVRGDSAAYFCASSPRTGYEQYFGPGTRLTVT.

This chain joins TRBV3-1 (or the pseudogene TRBV3-2) and TRBJ2-3; D is unclear. CDR3 size: 16 residues. The V and J ends lost 1 base and 6 bases respectively, with 17 bases between them. Germline V gives CDR1 LGHDT, CDR2 YNNKEL (reference sequence). The chain's CDR3 is CASSQGAPANPDTQYF. CDR3 DNA sequence: TGTGCCAGCAGCCAAGGGGCCCCCGCGAATCCGGATACGCAGTATTTT.

The chain carries TRBV19 and TRBJ1-5; no definite D call. CDR1 and CDR2 (germline): LNHDA, SQIVND (reference sequence). The CDR3 sequence is 15 residues long. V dropped 5 bases and J dropped 0 bases, with 11 bases sitting between them. This CDR3 reads CASSLISLSNQPQHF. In DNA, the CDR3 is TGTGCCAGTAGTCTTATCAGTCTTAGCAATCAGCCCCAGCATTTT.

The V and J genes are TRBV12-3 or TRBV12-4 and TRBJ1-1; 7 bases fit TRBD1. V shed 10 bases, J shed 3 bases, and the junction held 8 bases outside the gene matches. The CDR3 length is 13 residues. The CDR3 DNA reads TGTGCCAATGGGCCGCAGGGGGACACTGAAGCTTTCTTT. Protein sequence: CANGPQGDTEAFF.

The rearrangement uses TRBV4-2 and TRBJ1-1; TRBD1 might be the D (6 bases). This CDR3 region has 13 residues. The germline CDR1 and CDR2 sequences are LGHNA and YNFKEQ. The V and J ends lost 3 bases and 5 bases respectively, with 10 bases between them. This CDR3 is CASSQDRRTEAFF. The DNA for the CDR3 is TGTGCCAGCAGCCAGGACAGAAGGACTGAAGCTTTCTTT.

The chain employs TRBV3-1 (or the pseudogene TRBV3-2) and TRBJ1-3; D is unresolved. V lost 0 bases, J lost 3 bases, and 9 bases lay in between. CDR3 length: 15 amino acids. Germline CDR1 LGHDT, CDR2 YNNKEL (reference sequence). The CDR3 DNA reads TGTGCCAGCAGCCAAGAAGGTTCGGGTGGAAACACCATATATTTT. As protein: CASSQEGSGGNTIYF.

The chain links TRBV5-1 to TRBJ1-2; 9 bases are a match to TRBD1. V gave up 3 bases and J gave up 4 bases; unmatched junction bases: 19. The CDR3 has 19 residues. Germline CDR1 and CDR2: SGHRS and YFSETQ. The CDR3, as DNA: TGCGCCAGCAGCTCATTCCGGGGGGACAGGGTAATTATTCTCTATGGCTACACCTTC. Protein product: CASSSFRGDRVIILYGYTF.

This clone was recorded only once. The CDR3 here is CASSDGTAGNTIYF. The CDR3 DNA is TGTGCCAGCAGTGACGGGACAGCTGGAAACACCATATATTTT. This chain uses TRBV6-1 with TRBJ1-3; the match to TRBD1 covers 7 bases. The CDR3 totals 14 residues. Looked up from germline, CDR1 is MNHNS and CDR2 is SASEGT. V dropped 3 bases and J dropped 2; count of bases not matched to a gene: 1.

The V and J genes are TRBV6-5 and TRBJ1-2; D gene ambiguous. This CDR3 region has 12 residues. Trimming left V 2 bases short and J 8 bases short, with 9 bases between. CDR1 is MNHEY, CDR2 SVGAGI, per germline. Written as DNA, the CDR3 is TGTGCCAGCAGTTACCGGGAAGGAGGCTACACCTTC. This encodes CASSYREGGYTF.

This clone was detected once. The chain carries TRBV5-1 and TRBJ1-6, with D uncertain. V gave up 0 bases and J gave up 10 bases, with 8 bases separating them. The CDR3 contains 13 residues. CDR1 and CDR2 from the germline V gene are SGHRS and YFSETQ. CDR3 in amino acids: CASSLGEESPLHF. CDR3 DNA sequence: TGCGCCAGCAGCTTGGGGGAGGAGTCACCCCTCCACTTT.

The chain employs TRBV7-9 and TRBJ1-6; D may be TRBD1 (6 bases). This CDR3 is 15 amino acids long. Trimming left V 5 bases short and J 10 bases short, with 18 bases between. The germline gives CDR1 SEHNR, CDR2 FQNEAQ (reference sequence). As DNA, the CDR3 is TGTGCCAGCAGCGCCAGGGACACCGGGGACTCACCCCTCCACTTT. This translates into CASSARDTGDSPLHF.

V gene TRBV2 combines with J gene TRBJ1-4; the D is unclear. The CDR3 length is 16 residues. The germline V and J ends were trimmed by 0 bases and 0 bases, with 8 bases remaining between them. Germline CDR1 SNHLY, CDR2 FYNNEI. CDR3 sequence: CASSEARGATNEKLFF. The CDR3 DNA reads TGTGCCAGCAGTGAAGCACGAGGTGCAACTAATGAAAAACTGTTTTTT.

The rearrangement links TRBV6-4 to TRBJ2-3; a possible D gene is TRBD2 (6 bases). V was shortened by 2 bases and J by 1 base, with 10 bases between the two germline ends. Germline V gives CDR1 MRHNA, CDR2 SNTAGT. This CDR3 is built from 15 residues. CDR3 nucleotides: TGTGCCAGCAGTGACAGGTGGGGGGGCACAGATACGCAGTATTTT. It yields the protein CASSDRWGGTDTQYF.

This rearrangement joins TRBV7-2 to TRBJ1-3; TRBD1 agrees at 11 bases. V lost 5 bases, J lost 0 bases, and 6 bases stayed unmatched. Germline loops: CDR1 SGHTA, CDR2 FQGNSA. The CDR3 is 17 residues long. The CDR3, as DNA: TGTGCCAGCAGCAGTGGGACAGGGGGGCTCTCTGGAAACACCATATATTTT. It translates to CASSSGTGGLSGNTIYF.

As DNA, the CDR3 is TGTGCCTGGAGCTACAGACCGGGACTAGCGGGGCGTAGCTCCTACAATGAGCAGTTCTTC. Residues: CAWSYRPGLAGRSSYNEQFF. The J gene is TRBJ2-1, the V gene TRBV30; 13 nucleotides match TRBD2. V lost 3 bases to trimming and J lost 0 bases; unmatched junction nucleotides: 14. CDR3 size: 20 residues. Germline V gene data show CDR1 as GTSNPN and CDR2 as SVGIG (reference sequence).